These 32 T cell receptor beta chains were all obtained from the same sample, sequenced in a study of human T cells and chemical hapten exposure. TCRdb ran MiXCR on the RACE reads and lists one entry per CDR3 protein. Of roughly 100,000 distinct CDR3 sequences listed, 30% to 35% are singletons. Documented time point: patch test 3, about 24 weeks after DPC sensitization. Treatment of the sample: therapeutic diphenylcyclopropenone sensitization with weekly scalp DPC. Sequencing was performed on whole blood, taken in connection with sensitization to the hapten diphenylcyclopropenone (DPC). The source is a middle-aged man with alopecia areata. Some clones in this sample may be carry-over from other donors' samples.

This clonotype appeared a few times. For the CDR3, the DNA is TGTGCCAGCAGCTTAGGTCTAGCGGGAGCCCACGAGCAGTACGTC. It is translated as CASSLGLAGAHEQYV. The V and J genes are TRBV7-9 and TRBJ2-7; TRBD2 matches 10 bases. The CDR3 extends over 15 amino acids. Germline V gene lookup returns CDR1 SEHNR and CDR2 FQNEAQ (reference sequence). Trimming removed 1 base from V and 5 bases from J; junction bases left unmatched: 5.

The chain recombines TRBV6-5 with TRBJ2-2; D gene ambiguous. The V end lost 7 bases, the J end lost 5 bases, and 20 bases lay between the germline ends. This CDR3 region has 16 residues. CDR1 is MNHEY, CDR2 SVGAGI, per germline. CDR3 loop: CASTNDKPKRTGELFF. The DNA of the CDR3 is TGTGCCAGCACCAATGATAAGCCGAAAAGGACCGGGGAGCTGTTTTTT.

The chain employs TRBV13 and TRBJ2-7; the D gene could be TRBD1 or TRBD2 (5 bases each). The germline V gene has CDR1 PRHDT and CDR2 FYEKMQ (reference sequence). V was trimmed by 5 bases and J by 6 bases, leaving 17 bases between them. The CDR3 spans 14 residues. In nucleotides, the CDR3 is TGTGCCAGCAGCCCGGGACCACGAGTGGGCGAGCAGTACTTC. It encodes CASSPGPRVGEQYF.

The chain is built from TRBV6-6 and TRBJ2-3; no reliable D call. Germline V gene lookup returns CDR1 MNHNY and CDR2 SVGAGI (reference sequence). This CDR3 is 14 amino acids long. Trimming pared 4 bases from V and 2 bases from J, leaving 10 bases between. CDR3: CASSSQQNTDTQYF. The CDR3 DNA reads TGTGCCAGCAGTTCTCAACAAAACACAGATACGCAGTATTTT.

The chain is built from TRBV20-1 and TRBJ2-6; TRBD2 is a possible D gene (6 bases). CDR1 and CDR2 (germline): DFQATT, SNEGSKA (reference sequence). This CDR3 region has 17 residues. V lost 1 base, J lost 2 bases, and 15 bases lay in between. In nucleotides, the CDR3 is TGCAGTGCTAGAGCCCGGGGCGGGATGGCTGGGGCCAACGTCCTGACTTTC. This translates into CSARARGGMAGANVLTF.

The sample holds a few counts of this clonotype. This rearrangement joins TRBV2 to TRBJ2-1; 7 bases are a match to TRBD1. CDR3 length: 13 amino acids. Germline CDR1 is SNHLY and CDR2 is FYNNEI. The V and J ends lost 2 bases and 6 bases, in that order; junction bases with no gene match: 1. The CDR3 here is CASSERTGNEQFF. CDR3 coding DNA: TGTGCCAGCAGTGAAAGGACAGGCAATGAGCAGTTCTTC.

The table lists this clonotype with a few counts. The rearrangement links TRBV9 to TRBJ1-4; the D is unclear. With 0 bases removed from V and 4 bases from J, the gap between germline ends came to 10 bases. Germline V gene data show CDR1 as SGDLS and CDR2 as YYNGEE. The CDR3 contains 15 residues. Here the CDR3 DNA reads TGTGCCAGCAGCGTAGGATATGAGTATAATGAAAAACTGTTTTTT. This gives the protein CASSVGYEYNEKLFF.

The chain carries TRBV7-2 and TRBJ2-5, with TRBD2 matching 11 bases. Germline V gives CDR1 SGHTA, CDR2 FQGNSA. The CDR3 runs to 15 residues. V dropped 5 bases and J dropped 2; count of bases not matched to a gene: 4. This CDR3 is CASSRTSGSQETQYF. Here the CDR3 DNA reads TGTGCCAGCAGCCGGACTAGCGGGTCACAAGAGACCCAGTACTTC.

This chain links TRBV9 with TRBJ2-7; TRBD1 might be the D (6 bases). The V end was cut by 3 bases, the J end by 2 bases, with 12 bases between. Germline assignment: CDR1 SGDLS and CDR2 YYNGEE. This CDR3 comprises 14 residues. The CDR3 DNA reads TGTGCCAGCAGCGCCGGGACATGTACCTACGAGCAGTACTTC. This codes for CASSAGTCTYEQYF.

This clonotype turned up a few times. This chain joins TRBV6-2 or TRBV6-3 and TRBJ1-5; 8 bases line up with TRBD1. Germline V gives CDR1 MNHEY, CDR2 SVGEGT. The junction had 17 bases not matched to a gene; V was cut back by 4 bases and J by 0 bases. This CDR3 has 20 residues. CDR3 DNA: TGTGCCAGCAGTTTTCACATTGACAGGGGTACCTCACCTAGCAATCAGCCCCAGCATTTT. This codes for CASSFHIDRGTSPSNQPQHF.

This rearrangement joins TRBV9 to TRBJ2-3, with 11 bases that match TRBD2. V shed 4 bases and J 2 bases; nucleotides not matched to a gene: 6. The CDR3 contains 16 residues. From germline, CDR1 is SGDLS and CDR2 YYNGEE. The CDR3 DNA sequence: TGTGCCAGCAGCCCCCTAGCGGGAGGCCCCACAGATACGCAGTATTTT. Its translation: CASSPLAGGPTDTQYF. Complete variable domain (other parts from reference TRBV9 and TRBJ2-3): DSGVTQTPKHLITATGQRVTLRCSPRSGDLSVYWYQQSLDQGLQFLIQYYNGEERAKGNILERFSAQQFPDLHSELNLSSLELGDSALYFCASSPLAGGPTDTQYFGPGTRLTVL.

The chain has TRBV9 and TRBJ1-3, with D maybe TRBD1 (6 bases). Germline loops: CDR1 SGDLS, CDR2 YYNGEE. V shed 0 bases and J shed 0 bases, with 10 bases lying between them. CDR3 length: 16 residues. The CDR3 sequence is CASSVGGANSGNTIYF. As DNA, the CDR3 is TGTGCCAGCAGCGTAGGGGGGGCGAACTCTGGAAACACCATATATTTT.

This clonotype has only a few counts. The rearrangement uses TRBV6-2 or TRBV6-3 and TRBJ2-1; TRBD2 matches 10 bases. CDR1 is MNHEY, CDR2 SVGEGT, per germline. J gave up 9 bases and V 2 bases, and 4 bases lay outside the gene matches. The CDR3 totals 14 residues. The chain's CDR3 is CASSYGTSVSEQFF. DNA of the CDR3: TGTGCCAGCAGTTACGGGACTAGCGTCAGTGAGCAGTTCTTC.

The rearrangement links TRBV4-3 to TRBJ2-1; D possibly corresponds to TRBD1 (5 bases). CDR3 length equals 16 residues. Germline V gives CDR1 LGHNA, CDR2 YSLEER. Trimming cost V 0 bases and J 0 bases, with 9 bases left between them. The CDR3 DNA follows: TGCGCCAGCAGCCAAGATAGGGGTTACTCCTACAATGAGCAGTTCTTC. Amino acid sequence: CASSQDRGYSYNEQFF.

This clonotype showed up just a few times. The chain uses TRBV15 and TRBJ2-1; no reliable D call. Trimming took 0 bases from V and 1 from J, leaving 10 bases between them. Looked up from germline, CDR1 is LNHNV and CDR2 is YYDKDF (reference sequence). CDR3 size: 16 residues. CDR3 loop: CATSRDLALSYNEQFF. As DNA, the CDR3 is TGTGCCACCAGCAGAGATCTGGCACTATCCTACAATGAGCAGTTCTTC.

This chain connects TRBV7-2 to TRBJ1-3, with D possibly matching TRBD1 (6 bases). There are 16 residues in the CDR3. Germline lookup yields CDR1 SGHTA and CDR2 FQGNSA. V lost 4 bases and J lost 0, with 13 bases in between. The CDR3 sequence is CASSSDSASSGNTIYF. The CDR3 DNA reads TGTGCCAGCAGCTCGGACAGTGCGAGCTCTGGAAACACCATATATTTT.

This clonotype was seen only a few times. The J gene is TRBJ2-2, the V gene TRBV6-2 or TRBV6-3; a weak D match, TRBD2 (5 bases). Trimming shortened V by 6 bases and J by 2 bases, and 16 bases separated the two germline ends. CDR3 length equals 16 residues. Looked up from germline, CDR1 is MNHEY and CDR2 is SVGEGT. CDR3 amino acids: CASRLGEGFNTGELFF. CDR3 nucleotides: TGTGCCAGCAGACTCGGAGAGGGCTTCAACACCGGGGAGCTGTTTTTT.

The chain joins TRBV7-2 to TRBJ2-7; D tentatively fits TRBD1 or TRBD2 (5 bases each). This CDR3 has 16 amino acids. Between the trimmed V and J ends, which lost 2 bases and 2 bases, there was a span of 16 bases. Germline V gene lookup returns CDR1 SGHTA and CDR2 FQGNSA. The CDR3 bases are TGTGCCAGCAGCTTACTCACGGACCGGGGCACCTACGAGCAGTACTTC. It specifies CASSLLTDRGTYEQYF.

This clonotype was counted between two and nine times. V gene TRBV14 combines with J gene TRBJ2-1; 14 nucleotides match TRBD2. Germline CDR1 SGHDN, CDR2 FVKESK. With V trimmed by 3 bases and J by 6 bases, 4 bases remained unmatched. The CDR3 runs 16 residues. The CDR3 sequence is CASSQGTSGSGNEQFF. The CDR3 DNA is TGTGCCAGCAGCCAGGGGACTAGCGGGAGTGGCAATGAGCAGTTCTTC.

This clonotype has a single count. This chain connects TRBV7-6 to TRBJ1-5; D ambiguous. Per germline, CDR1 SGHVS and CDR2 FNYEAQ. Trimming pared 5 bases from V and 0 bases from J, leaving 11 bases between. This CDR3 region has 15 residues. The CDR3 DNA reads TGTGCCAGCAGCCCACAACAGAATAGCAATCAGCCCCAGCATTTT. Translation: CASSPQQNSNQPQHF.

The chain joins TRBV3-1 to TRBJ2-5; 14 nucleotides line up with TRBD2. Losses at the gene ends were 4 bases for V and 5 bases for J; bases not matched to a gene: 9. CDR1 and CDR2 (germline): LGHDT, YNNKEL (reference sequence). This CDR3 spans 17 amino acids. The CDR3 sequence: CASSRTGTSGRGETQYF. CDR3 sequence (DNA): TGTGCCAGCAGCCGTACCGGGACTAGCGGGAGAGGTGAGACCCAGTACTTC.

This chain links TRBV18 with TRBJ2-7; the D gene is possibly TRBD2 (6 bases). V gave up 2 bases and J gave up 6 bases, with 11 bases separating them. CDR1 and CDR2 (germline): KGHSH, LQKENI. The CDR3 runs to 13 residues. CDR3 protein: CASSPVGGGEQYV. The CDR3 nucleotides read TGTGCCAGCTCACCAGTGGGGGGAGGCGAGCAGTACGTC.

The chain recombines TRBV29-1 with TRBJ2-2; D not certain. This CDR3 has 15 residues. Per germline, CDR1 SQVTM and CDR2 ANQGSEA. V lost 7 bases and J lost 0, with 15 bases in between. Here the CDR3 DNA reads TGCAGCGCATGGGAATTGTCGGCGAACACCGGGGAGCTGTTTTTT. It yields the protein CSAWELSANTGELFF.

CDR3 protein: CAIRPAAESAEAFF. The DNA for the CDR3 is TGTGCCATCAGGCCCGCGGCCGAGAGCGCTGAAGCTTTCTTT. The chain recombines TRBV10-3 with TRBJ1-1; D is unclear. The CDR3 sequence is 14 residues long. The V gene's germline CDR1 is ENHRY and CDR2 SYGVKD. Trimming left V 6 bases short and J 6 bases short, with 17 bases between.

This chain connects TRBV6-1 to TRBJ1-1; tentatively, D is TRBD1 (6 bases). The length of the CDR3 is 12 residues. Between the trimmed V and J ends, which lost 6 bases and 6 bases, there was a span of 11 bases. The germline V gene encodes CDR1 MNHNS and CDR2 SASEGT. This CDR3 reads CASRRGDAEAFF. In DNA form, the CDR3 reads TGTGCCAGCAGGAGGGGGGACGCTGAAGCTTTCTTT.

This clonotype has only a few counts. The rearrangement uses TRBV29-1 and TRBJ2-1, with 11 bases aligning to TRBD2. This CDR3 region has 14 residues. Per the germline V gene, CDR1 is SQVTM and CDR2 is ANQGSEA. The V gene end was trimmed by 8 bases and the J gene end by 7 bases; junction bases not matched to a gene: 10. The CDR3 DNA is TGCAGCAGTCTAGCGGGAGGTACGCGAAATGAGCAGTTCTTC. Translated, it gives CSSLAGGTRNEQFF.

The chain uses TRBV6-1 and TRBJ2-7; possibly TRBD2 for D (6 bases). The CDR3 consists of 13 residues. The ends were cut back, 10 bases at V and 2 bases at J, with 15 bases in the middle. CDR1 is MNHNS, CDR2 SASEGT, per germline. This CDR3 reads CATSVAGTYEQYF. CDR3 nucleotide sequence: TGTGCCACCAGCGTCGCGGGAACCTACGAGCAGTACTTC.

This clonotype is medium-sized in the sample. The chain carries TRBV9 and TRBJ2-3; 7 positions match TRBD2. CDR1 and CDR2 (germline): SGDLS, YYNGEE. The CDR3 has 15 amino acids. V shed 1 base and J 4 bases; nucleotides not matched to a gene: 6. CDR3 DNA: TGTGCCAGCAGCGTAAGCGGGGAGGTGCCAGATACGCAGTATTTT. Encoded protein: CASSVSGEVPDTQYF.

Here the CDR3 reads CASSRKSSGIAYEQYF. The CDR3 nucleotides read TGTGCCAGCAGCCGAAAATCTAGCGGGATCGCCTACGAGCAGTACTTC. This chain connects TRBV7-9 to TRBJ2-7; 9 bases map to TRBD2. The CDR3 consists of 16 residues. CDR1 and CDR2 from the germline V gene are SEHNR and FQNEAQ (reference sequence). V shed 5 bases and J 2 bases; nucleotides not matched to a gene: 10. Based on the CDR3 plus reference TRBV7-9 and TRBJ2-7, the full variable domain is DTGVSQNPRHKITKRGQNVTFRCDPISEHNRLYWYRQTLGQGPEFLTYFQNEAQLEKSRLLSDRFSAERPKGSFSTLEIQRTEQGDSAMYLCASSRKSSGIAYEQYFGPGTRLTVT.

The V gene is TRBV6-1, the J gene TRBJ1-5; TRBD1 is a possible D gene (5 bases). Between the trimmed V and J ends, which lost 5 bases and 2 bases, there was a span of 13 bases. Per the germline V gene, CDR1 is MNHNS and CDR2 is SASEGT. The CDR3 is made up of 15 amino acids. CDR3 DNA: TGTGCCAGCAGTCAAGGGCTGGGGGGCAATCAGCCCCAGCATTTT. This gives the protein CASSQGLGGNQPQHF.

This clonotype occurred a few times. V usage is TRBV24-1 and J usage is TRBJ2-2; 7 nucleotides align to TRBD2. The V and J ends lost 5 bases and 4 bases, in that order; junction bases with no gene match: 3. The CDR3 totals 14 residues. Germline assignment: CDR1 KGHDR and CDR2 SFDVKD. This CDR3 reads CATSAPGGTGELFF. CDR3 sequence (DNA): TGTGCCACCAGTGCCCCGGGGGGCACCGGGGAGCTGTTTTTT.

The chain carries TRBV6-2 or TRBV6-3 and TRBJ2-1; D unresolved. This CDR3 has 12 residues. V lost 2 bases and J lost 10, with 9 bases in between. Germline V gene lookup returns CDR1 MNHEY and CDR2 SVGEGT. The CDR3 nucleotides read TGTGCCAGCAGTTACGTCCTGACGGAGCAGTTCTTC. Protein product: CASSYVLTEQFF.